These T cell receptor beta chains were read from a single sample in a study of early T cells in non-severe SARS-CoV-2 infection. In TCRdb, the 5' RACE reads were re-called with MiXCR into one record per CDR3 protein. The sample lists 85,000 to 95,000 distinct CDR3 sequences, 16% occurring once. This specimen was whole blood, taken at baseline. Source of these receptors: an adult who was a healthcare worker with PCR-confirmed SARS-CoV-2 infection or an uninfected control (not recorded which). Both conserved end residues are part of each CDR3. The D gene is left open where the match is weak. A row's size may be missing; if present it is once, few, many or a size class.

v_call	j_call	d_call	clone_size	cdr3_aa	cdr3_nt
TRBV6-2/TRBV6-3	TRBJ2-3	TRBD2	-	CASSYIQREGDTQYF	TGTGCCAGCAGTTATATTCAGCGGGAGGGAGATACGCAGTATTTT
TRBV2	TRBJ2-6	-	few	CASSSAGANVLTF	TGTGCCAGCAGTTCAGCTGGGGCCAACGTCCTGACTTTC
TRBV7-9	TRBJ2-1	TRBD2	-	CASSTGTSGYYNEQFF	TGTGCCAGCAGCACCGGGACTAGCGGGTACTACAATGAGCAGTTCTTC
TRBV20-1	TRBJ1-1	-	-	CSASQDMNTEAFF	TGCAGTGCTAGCCAGGACATGAACACTGAAGCTTTCTTT
TRBV28	TRBJ2-3	TRBD1	-	CASRATGGRTDTQYF	TGTGCCAGCAGAGCGACAGGGGGCAGGACAGATACGCAGTACTTT
TRBV7-2	TRBJ2-1	TRBD1	-	CASSSDRGTYNEQFF	TGTGCCAGCAGCTCTGACAGGGGAACCTACAATGAGCAGTTCTTC
TRBV6-6	TRBJ1-1	-	many	CASRAGYPRAFF	TGTGCCAGCAGAGCAGGCTACCCCAGAGCTTTCTTT
TRBV29-1	TRBJ2-1	-	-	CSVEWEIDEQFF	TGCAGCGTTGAATGGGAAATCGATGAGCAGTTCTTC
TRBV11-3	TRBJ2-7	TRBD2	-	CASSPGASGTYEQNF	TGTGCCAGCAGCCCTGGGGCTAGCGGGACTTACGAGCAGAACTTC
TRBV14	TRBJ2-2	-	few	CASSHAPGELFF	TGTGCCAGCAGCCACGCCCCCGGGGAGCTGTTTTTT
TRBV7-8	TRBJ2-2	-	few	CASSLKPGGELFF	TGTGCCAGCAGCTTAAAGCCAGGGGGGGAGCTGTTTTTT
TRBV2	TRBJ1-1	-	few	CASRPDMNTEAFF	TGTGCCAGCAGACCAGACATGAACACTGAAGCTTTCTTT
TRBV6-5	TRBJ2-1	TRBD2	-	CASSYSSFSVLTSGRSRFF	TGTGCCAGCAGTTACTCGTCCTTTTCGGTATTGACTAGCGGGAGGAGTCGGTTCTTC
TRBV12-3/TRBV12-4	TRBJ2-7	TRBD1	-	CASSHGGTGEDEQYF	TGTGCCAGCAGCCACGGCGGGACAGGGGAGGACGAGCAGTACTTC
TRBV7-2	TRBJ1-6	TRBD1	-	CASSFRQGYSPLHF	TGTGCCAGCAGCTTTCGACAGGGGTATTCACCCCTCCACTTT
TRBV2	TRBJ2-7	-	-	CASSLGGWDEQYF	TGTGCCAGCAGTCTCGGAGGGTGGGACGAGCAGTACTTC
TRBV7-9	TRBJ2-1	TRBD2	-	CASSLRESYNEQFF	TGTGCCAGCAGCTTGCGGGAGTCCTACAATGAGCAGTTCTTC
TRBV7-2	TRBJ2-3	-	many	CASSLSRNTQYF	TGTGCCAGCAGCTTATCCCGAAATACGCAGTATTTT
TRBV28	TRBJ1-3	-	few	CASTASIYRVGNTIYF	TGTGCCAGCACCGCCTCAATCTACAGGGTTGGAAACACCATATATTTT
TRBV30	TRBJ2-3	-	few	CAWSLGGDATDTQYF	TGTGCCTGGAGTCTTGGGGGAGACGCCACAGATACGCAGTATTTT
TRBV12-3/TRBV12-4	TRBJ1-4	-	-	CASSFNEKLFF	TGTGCCAGCAGTTTCAATGAAAAACTGTTTTTT
TRBV12-3/TRBV12-4	TRBJ2-5	TRBD2	few	CASSSGGEETQYF	TGTGCCAGCAGTTCGGGGGGAGAAGAGACCCAGTACTTC
TRBV11-2	TRBJ2-4	TRBD1	few	CASSRQGTNIQYF	TGTGCCAGCAGCCGACAGGGCACGAACATTCAGTACTTC
TRBV4-1	TRBJ1-1	-	-	CASSQQGLPEAFF	TGCGCCAGCAGCCAACAGGGTCTCCCTGAAGCTTTCTTT
TRBV12-2	TRBJ1-4	-	-	CASRLPRPATNEKLFF	TGTGCAAGTCGCTTACCAAGGCCTGCAACTAATGAAAAACTGTTTTTT
TRBV10-3	TRBJ2-6	TRBD2	few	CAISAGLAGVAGANVLTF	TGTGCCATCAGTGCCGGACTAGCGGGAGTTGCTGGGGCCAACGTCCTGACTTTC
TRBV24-1	TRBJ2-5	-	many	CATSDTGTYRETQYF	TGTGCCACCAGTGACACCGGGACATACCGCGAGACCCAGTACTTC
TRBV7-2	TRBJ2-1	-	few	CASSLVGTDYNEQFF	TGTGCCAGCAGCTTAGTGGGTACAGACTACAATGAGCAGTTCTTC
TRBV20-1	TRBJ2-7	-	-	CSAREVVRGEQYF	TGCAGTGCTAGAGAGGTAGTGCGGGGAGAGCAGTACTTC
TRBV28	TRBJ1-5	TRBD1	-	CASRQGRQPQHF	TGTGCCAGCCGACAGGGGAGGCAGCCCCAGCATTTT
TRBV9	TRBJ2-1	-	many	CASSVRGTYNEQFF	TGTGCCAGCAGCGTAAGAGGGACCTACAATGAGCAGTTCTTC
TRBV11-2	TRBJ2-7	-	few	CASSPTRRSSYEQYF	TGTGCCAGCAGCCCCACCCGGAGAAGCTCCTACGAGCAGTACTTC